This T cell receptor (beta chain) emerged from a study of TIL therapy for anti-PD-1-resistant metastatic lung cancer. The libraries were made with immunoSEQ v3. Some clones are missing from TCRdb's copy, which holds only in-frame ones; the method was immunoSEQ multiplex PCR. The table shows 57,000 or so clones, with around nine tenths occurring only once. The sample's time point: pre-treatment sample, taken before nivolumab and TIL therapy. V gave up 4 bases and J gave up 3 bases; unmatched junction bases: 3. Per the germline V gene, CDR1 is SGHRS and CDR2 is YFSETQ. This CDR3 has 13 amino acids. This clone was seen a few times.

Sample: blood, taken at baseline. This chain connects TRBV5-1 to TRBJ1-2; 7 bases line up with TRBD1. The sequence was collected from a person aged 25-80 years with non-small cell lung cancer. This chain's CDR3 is CASSLTGDYGYTF. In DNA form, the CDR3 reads TGCGCCAGCAGCCTTACAGGGGACTATGGCTACACCTTC.